The sequence of this TCR beta chain was determined in a study of response to subunit inactivated influenza vaccine. Findings of the study overall: The authors proposed limited new T cell recruitment per seasonal influenza vaccination.

Using its own MiXCR run on the RT-PCR reads, TCRdb lists one record per CDR3 protein. The data contain hundreds of thousands of distinct CDR3 sequences, approximately 17% of them singletons. Per the germline V gene, CDR1 is SGHKS and CDR2 is YYEKEE (reference sequence). V lost 4 bases and J lost 4, with 12 bases in between. CDR3 length equals 14 residues. This clonotype was seen many times. What it binds is not known. The sequence was collected from a man in his fifties or sixties who received an inactivated influenza vaccine. Sequencing was performed on CD4+ T cells sorted from PBMCs, taken less than 30 months after vaccination. This chain connects TRBV5-5 to TRBJ1-3; maybe TRBD1 (6 bases). CDR3 amino acids: CASSRGQPGNTIYF. The DNA of the CDR3 is TGTGCCAGCAGCCGAGGACAGCCCGGAAACACCATATATTTT.